This T cell receptor beta chain originates from a study of glioma-infiltrating T cells (dated by TCRdb to the mid-2010s). In the study overall: Low-grade gliomas were WHO grade II oligodendrogliomas or astrocytomas, and glioblastomas were WHO grade IV tumors sampled at initial rather than recurrent diagnosis. Before surgery, glioma patients were given dexamethasone for six or fewer days. Blood libraries targeted about 4- to 10-fold sequencing coverage of 950,000 to 1,000,000 peripheral T cells. Sequencing of TCR alpha- and beta-chain repertoires was performed on glioma tissue, on non-neoplastic brain tissue, and on matched peripheral blood mononuclear cells. Each tissue-infiltrating repertoire was compared with the same patient's peripheral blood repertoire to measure divergence between tissue and blood T-cell populations. The paired cohort was made up of three low-grade glioma patients, 8 or 9 primary glioblastoma patients and three non-glioma patients who contributed non-neoplastic brain tissue.

The CDR3 contains 14 residues, cysteine and phenylalanine counted. Of the read, only the CDR3 DNA is kept; its 42 bases are in frame from base 1. The germline V gene gives CDR1 as ENHRY and CDR2 as SYGVKD. V has 7 bases trimmed and J has 5 bases trimmed; junction bases matching no gene number 6. What the research found in general, with its limitations: Group comparisons were based on small numbers of patients: three non-neoplastic, three low-grade glioma and about 8 glioblastoma patients. VJ-independent divergence between tissue and blood was lower than expected in non-neoplastic patients but higher than expected in all gliomas, particularly low-grade gliomas. Only a very small number of CDR3 sequences turned up in both tissue and blood, a result put down to high CDR3 diversity combined with limited sampling. Patients with low tissue-blood divergence were marked by a signature set of shared blood CDR3 motifs, and that set was depleted in highly divergent patients.

TCR alpha and beta CDR3 regions were amplified with the iRepertoire nested amplicon-rescue multiplex PCR (arm-PCR) platform from RNA. For one-step reverse transcription and amplification, roughly 85-400 ng of tissue mRNA or PBMC total RNA was used as input. Following bead purification, Illumina adapters were added through a secondary multiplex PCR, and the libraries were then gel-purified between 200 and 400 bp. Demultiplexing relied on internal 6-nucleotide barcodes carried by the libraries. Libraries were sequenced on an Illumina MiSeq with 2x220 or 2x250 nucleotide paired-end reads. The authors processed their data as follows. Paired reads were merged with FLASH 1.2.11 and aligned to the GRCh37 human genome with BWA-MEM before extracting TRA and TRB reads. V and J assignment used an IMGT-derived reference of cassette sequences and CDR3 motifs that included pseudogenes. Reads were translated in three frames, and productive CDR3s were defined by a C…FGXG motif without stop codons. A clonotype was defined as a unique combination of a V-J cassette pair and a CDR3 amino acid sequence. Reads were filtered by Hamming distance, thresholded by each sample's sequence error rate in mapped regions. Using fastp at Q25 and MiXCR, TCRdb reprocessed the public reads and kept productive beta chains. For every CDR3 protein sequence, its rows merge into one entry that carries the most common genes and DNA. Here the V and J calls rest on TCRdb's processing, not on the authors' analysis. This sample lists a few hundred thousand distinct CDR3 sequences; approximately 42% were detected once. The leading ten clones occupy 12% of the sample.

This clonotype was found once. Its antigen target is currently unknown. Base qualities were left out, and no much larger clone turns up one base away. One read represents weak support. Surgical brain or tumor specimens were cryofrozen in liquid nitrogen immediately after resection, and peripheral blood cells were collected concurrently. In this chain, TRBV10-3 is recombined with TRBJ1-4, with 8 middle bases fitting TRBD1. The sequenced material came from glioma tissue, nonneoplastic brain tissue, or PBMCs (not recorded which). The clonotype comes from a human donor with low-grade glioma or glioblastoma, undergoing nonglioma brain surgery, or in good health (not recorded which). For the CDR3, the sequence is CAINGQGPNEKLFF. The sequenced DNA: TGTGCCATCAACGGACAGGGACCAAATGAAAAACTGTTTTTT.